These 8 T cell receptor beta chains originate from one sample sequenced in a study of T-cell reconstitution after alpha-beta-depleted transplantation in children. Unique molecular identifiers were incorporated when the TCRbeta library was constructed. Each CDR3 protein is one row after TCRdb ran MiXCR on the PCR reads. Of roughly 50,000 distinct CDR3 sequences listed, about 40% were seen once; the top ten hold 98%. Sequenced here: PBMCs, mostly from graft donor cells, sampled 360 days after TCRalphabeta/CD19-depleted stem cell transplant. These receptors came from a male patient aged 5 to 17 who had a stem cell transplant for acute lymphoblastic leukemia, so the T cells may come from the graft donor.

The V gene is TRBV5-5, the J gene TRBJ2-5, with 7 bases aligning to TRBD1. The CDR3 is 14 residues long. Germline CDR1 SGHKS, CDR2 YYEKEE (reference sequence). V gave up 0 bases and J gave up 5 bases; unmatched junction bases: 4. CDR3 residues: CASSLGQGWETQYF. In nucleotides, the CDR3 is TGTGCCAGCAGCTTGGGACAGGGATGGGAGACCCAGTACTTC.

The V and J genes are TRBV28 and TRBJ1-4; D uncertain. CDR3 length: 14 residues. Germline V CDR1 and CDR2: MDHEN, SYDVKM. V shed 5 bases and J shed 8 bases, with 15 bases lying between them. The CDR3 nucleotides are TGTGCCAGCAGTCCTACTAGTTTGGGGGAAAAACTGTTTTTT. The encoded protein is CASSPTSLGEKLFF.

V is TRBV7-6 and J is TRBJ2-7; 7 nucleotides match TRBD1. Per germline, CDR1 SGHVS and CDR2 FNYEAQ. The CDR3 loop spans 14 amino acids. The V gene end was trimmed by 6 bases and the J gene end by 3 bases; junction bases not matched to a gene: 8. This chain's CDR3 is CASSSRQGDYEQYF. CDR3 in DNA: TGTGCCAGCAGTTCCCGACAGGGTGACTACGAGCAGTACTTC.

The chain links TRBV6-5 to TRBJ2-1, with D maybe TRBD2 (5 bases). The germline V gene has CDR1 MNHEY and CDR2 SVGAGI. The CDR3 spans 15 residues. V lost 0 bases and J lost 3, with 9 bases in between. The CDR3 coding sequence is TGTGCCAGCAGTTACTCGACGGGGAACTACAATGAGCAGTTCTTC. It codes for CASSYSTGNYNEQFF.

This clonotype came up a few times. This sequence joins TRBV7-3 and TRBJ2-1; 9 positions match TRBD2. The germline V gene has CDR1 SGHTA and CDR2 FQGTGA. V lost 4 bases and J lost 1; bases outside the gene matches: 2. This CDR3 has 15 amino acids. DNA for the CDR3: TGTGCCAGCAGCTCTAGCGGGGTTTCCTACAATGAGCAGTTCTTC. Translating gives CASSSSGVSYNEQFF.

The rearrangement links TRBV27 to TRBJ1-4; D is unclear. Germline loops: CDR1 MNHEY, CDR2 SMNVEV (reference sequence). The V end was cut by 6 bases, the J end by 3 bases, with 11 bases between. CDR3 length equals 14 residues. CDR3: CASSSVIPNEKLFF. DNA of the CDR3: TGTGCCAGCAGCTCGGTAATCCCTAATGAAAAACTGTTTTTT. The full variable domain, completed using reference TRBV27 and TRBJ1-4, is EAQVTQNPRYLITVTGKKLTVTCSQNMNHEYMSWYRQDPGLGLRQIYYSMNVEVTDKGDVPEGYKVSRKEKRNFPLILESPSPNQTSLYFCASSSVIPNEKLFFGSGTQLSVL.

In this sample, this clonotype turned up a few times. V and J are TRBV11-2 and TRBJ2-3; a possible D gene is TRBD2 (6 bases). The germline V gene has CDR1 SGHAT and CDR2 FQNNGV. V lost 5 bases to trimming and J lost 0 bases, with 12 bases between them. The CDR3 is made up of 15 amino acids. For the CDR3, the DNA is TGTGCCAGCAGCCGTAGCGGTTCTAGCACAGATACGCAGTATTTT. Protein product: CASSRSGSSTDTQYF. Full variable domain (outside the CDR3, taken from reference TRBV11-2 and TRBJ2-3): EAGVAQSPRYKIIEKRQSVAFWCNPISGHATLYWYQQILGQGPKLLIQFQNNGVVDDSQLPKDRFSAERLKGVDSTLKIQPAKLEDSAVYLCASSRSGSSTDTQYFGPGTRLTVL.

The V gene is TRBV7-3, the J gene TRBJ2-5; D not certain. The V end lost 1 base, the J end lost 2 bases, and 2 bases lay between the germline ends. Germline V gene sequence: CDR1 SGHTA, CDR2 FQGTGA. The CDR3 runs 12 residues. CDR3 nucleotide sequence: TGTGCCAGCAGCTTAAATCAAGAGACCCAGTACTTC. This encodes CASSLNQETQYF. The variable domain in full, with the rest retrieved from reference TRBV7-3 and TRBJ2-5, is GAGVSQTPSNKVTEKGKYVELRCDPISGHTALYWYRQSLGQGPEFLIYFQGTGAADDSGLPNDRFFAVRPEGSVSTLKIQRTERGDSAVYLCASSLNQETQYFGPGTRLLVL.